Shown below are 5 T cell receptor beta chains from a single sample sequenced in a study of T-cell reconstitution after alpha-beta-depleted transplantation in children. A TCRbeta library incorporating unique molecular identifiers was prepared. TCRdb passed the PCR reads through MiXCR, listing each CDR3 protein once. The sample lists approximately 200,000 distinct CDR3 sequences, more than 12% occurring once. This sample comprised PBMCs from the stem cell graft donor, obtained from the stem cell graft. The receptor set was obtained from a human donor who donated a stem cell graft to a child with acute lymphoblastic leukemia.

This clonotype was observed at least ten times. This chain uses TRBV20-1 with TRBJ2-3; TRBD2 agrees at 9 bases. CDR1 DFQATT and CDR2 SNEGSKA come from the germline V gene (reference sequence). The CDR3 is 15 amino acids. V shed 8 bases and J 4 bases; nucleotides not matched to a gene: 13. The chain's CDR3 is CSYLEGSGSADTQYF. For the CDR3, the DNA is TGCAGTTACCTGGAGGGTAGCGGGAGTGCAGATACGCAGTATTTT.

This clonotype was observed at least ten times. The chain has TRBV7-2 and TRBJ2-3, with D possibly matching TRBD2 (6 bases). V was trimmed by 4 bases and J by 5 bases, leaving 22 bases between them. Germline V lookup: CDR1 SGHTA, CDR2 FQGNSA. This CDR3 contains 17 residues. CDR3 bases: TGTGCCAGCAGCTCGGACGTGCCGGGAGCAAGGGGAGATACGCAGTATTTT. As protein: CASSSDVPGARGDTQYF.

This clonotype was seen ten or more times. The CDR3 DNA reads TGCAGTGCTAGTACTAGCGGGGAGAATGAGCAGTTCTTC. Protein sequence: CSASTSGENEQFF. The V gene is TRBV20-1, the J gene TRBJ2-1; 10 bases line up with TRBD2. Germline V CDR1 and CDR2: DFQATT, SNEGSKA (reference sequence). This CDR3 spans 13 amino acids. V lost 3 bases, J lost 7 bases, and 3 bases stayed unmatched.

The table lists this clonotype with many counts. The chain has TRBV5-1 and TRBJ2-3; 10 nucleotides align to TRBD2. In germline, CDR1 is SGHRS, CDR2 YFSETQ. The CDR3 runs 18 residues. With V trimmed by 1 base and J by 4 bases, 12 bases remained unmatched. The CDR3, as DNA: TGCGCCAGCAGCTTGAAGGGTTGGCGGCTAGCGGGAGCAGATACGCAGTATTTT. Amino acids: CASSLKGWRLAGADTQYF.

The sample holds many counts of this clonotype. V usage is TRBV4-2 and J usage is TRBJ1-6; D gene ambiguous. The germline gives CDR1 LGHNA, CDR2 YNFKEQ. The CDR3 runs 13 residues. The V and J ends lost 3 bases and 9 bases respectively, with 9 bases between them. Here the CDR3 reads CASSQLRGSPLHF. The CDR3 DNA follows: TGTGCCAGCAGCCAGCTACGGGGTTCACCCCTCCACTTT.